The 27 T cell receptor beta chains below were found in one sample sequenced in a study of ipilimumab plus nivolumab after autologous stem cell transplantation. Assay: immunoSEQ multiplex PCR; the TCRdb copy retains only in-frame clones and omits some. The data contain approximately 15,000 clones, approximately 79% of them singletons. The material was PBMCs, obtained in a trial of ipilimumab plus nivolumab as post-transplant consolidation. The receptor source for this set is a male donor with diffuse large B-cell lymphoma.

The chain carries TRBV5-8 and TRBJ1-2, with TRBD1 as a possible D gene (6 bases). Trimming stripped 0 bases from V and 4 bases from J, with 16 bases between. This CDR3 spans 16 amino acids. Per the germline V gene, CDR1 is SGHTS and CDR2 is YDEGEE. The CDR3 DNA reads as TGTGCCAGCAGCTTGGGTGTCCGCAGGGGTGGCTATGGCTACACCTTC. Residues: CASSLGVRRGGYGYTF.

The chain links TRBV11-2 to TRBJ2-1, with no clear D. CDR1 and CDR2 from the germline V gene are SGHAT and FQNNGV. This CDR3 has 15 residues. Trimming took 5 bases from V and 2 from J, leaving 13 bases between them. CDR3 DNA: TGTGCCAGCAGCGAAACCTTGGGGACCTACAATGAGCAGTTCTTC. This sequence encodes CASSETLGTYNEQFF.

This chain joins TRBV5-1 and TRBJ1-2; TRBD1 aligns across 8 bases. This CDR3 comprises 14 residues. V was clipped by 0 bases and J by 4 bases; unmatched bases: 2. Germline CDR1 reads SGHRS; CDR2 reads YFSETQ. The CDR3 sequence: CASSLEDRVYGYTF. The CDR3 DNA follows: TGCGCCAGCAGCTTGGAGGACAGGGTCTATGGCTACACCTTC.

V is TRBV30 and J is TRBJ2-1; D is unresolved. Trimming removed 0 bases from V and 0 bases from J, with 9 bases in between. The length of the CDR3 is 15 residues. Germline CDR1 reads GTSNPN; CDR2 reads SVGIG (reference sequence). CDR3 in amino acids: CAWSVGSSSYNEQFF. The CDR3 region has the DNA TGTGCCTGGAGTGTTGGGTCGAGCTCCTACAATGAGCAGTTCTTC. Full variable domain (outside the CDR3, taken from reference TRBV30 and TRBJ2-1): SQTIHQWPATLVQPVGSPLSLECTVEGTSNPNLYWYRQAAGRGLQLLFYSVGIGQISSEVPQNLSASRPQDRQFILSSKKLLLSDSGFYLCAWSVGSSSYNEQFFGPGTRLTVL.

The chain combines TRBV9 with TRBJ2-5, with D possibly being TRBD2 (6 bases). This CDR3 comprises 16 residues. The germline CDR1 and CDR2 sequences are SGDLS and YYNGEE. V lost 3 bases and J 6 bases, leaving 21 bases between the germline ends. The CDR3 DNA sequence: TGTGCCAGCAGCGCCGGGACTCTTGGAGGTAGCCAGACCCAGTACTTC. Protein: CASSAGTLGGSQTQYF.

The rearrangement uses TRBV5-5 and TRBJ1-4; D is unclear. Trimming removed 2 bases from V and 8 bases from J, with 13 bases in between. Germline V lookup: CDR1 SGHKS, CDR2 YYEKEE (reference sequence). This CDR3 is built from 14 residues. CDR3 sequence (DNA): TGTGCCAGCAGCTTTTCGACGGGAAGAGAAAAACTGTTTTTT. It translates to CASSFSTGREKLFF.

V and J are TRBV7-2 and TRBJ1-4, with D uncertain. Germline CDR1 is SGHTA and CDR2 is FQGNSA. The CDR3 has 15 residues. The germline V and J ends were trimmed by 5 bases and 3 bases, with 13 bases remaining between them. Here the CDR3 reads CASSKDSSANEKLFF. The CDR3 nucleotides read TGTGCCAGCAGCAAAGATAGTTCGGCTAATGAAAAACTGTTTTTT.

The CDR3 is CASGTASSGANVLTF. DNA for the CDR3: TGTGCCAGCGGGACTGCCAGCTCTGGGGCCAACGTCCTGACTTTC. This chain connects TRBV11-3 to TRBJ2-6; D perhaps matches TRBD2 (6 bases). CDR1 and CDR2 (germline): SGHNT, YENEEA. The CDR3 has 15 residues. V lost 8 bases, J lost 0 bases, and 11 bases lay in between.

The chain is built from TRBV11-2 and TRBJ1-2; D unclear. Germline V gene sequence: CDR1 SGHAT, CDR2 FQNNGV. This CDR3 has 14 amino acids. V gave up 1 base and J gave up 2 bases, with 8 bases separating them. CDR3 DNA: TGTGCCAGCAGCTTAGGGTCAGTAAACTATGGCTACACCTTC. Translation: CASSLGSVNYGYTF.

This clone is medium-sized. The V gene is TRBV27, the J gene TRBJ2-7, with 7 bases aligning to TRBD2. Germline-derived CDR1 and CDR2 are MNHEY and SMNVEV (reference sequence). V was clipped by 5 bases and J by 3 bases; unmatched bases: 7. The CDR3 is 14 amino acids. The CDR3 sequence is CASSPQRDDYEQYF. The CDR3 nucleotides read TGTGCCAGCAGTCCCCAGCGGGATGACTACGAGCAGTACTTC.

This chain uses TRBV6-4 with TRBJ2-3; D gene ambiguous. The CDR3 covers 15 residues. Germline CDR1 is MRHNA and CDR2 is SNTAGT. The V gene lost 2 bases and the J gene lost 1 base, with 10 bases spanning the gap. Here the CDR3 reads CASSDDREGTDTQYF. In DNA, the CDR3 is TGTGCCAGCAGTGACGATCGAGAGGGCACAGATACGCAGTATTTT.

The DNA for the CDR3 is TGTGCCAGCAGCCAGACAGGAGGCAATCAGCCCCAGCATTTT. Translation gives CASSQTGGNQPQHF. This chain uses TRBV14 with TRBJ1-5; maybe TRBD1 (6 bases). Germline lookup yields CDR1 SGHDN and CDR2 FVKESK. The V and J ends lost 3 bases and 2 bases respectively, with 8 bases between them. CDR3 length equals 14 residues.

The chain employs TRBV6-5 and TRBJ1-4; D not certain. Trimming pared 6 bases from V and 6 bases from J, leaving 11 bases between. The germline CDR1 and CDR2 sequences are MNHEY and SVGAGI. The CDR3 totals 13 residues. CDR3 sequence reads: CASRLDGDEKLFF. For the CDR3, the DNA is TGTGCCAGCAGACTGGATGGAGATGAAAAACTGTTTTTT.

This chain joins TRBV29-1 and TRBJ2-1; D gene uncertain. The germline V and J ends were trimmed by 3 bases and 6 bases, with 15 bases remaining between them. This CDR3 is 14 amino acids long. Germline V lookup: CDR1 SQVTM, CDR2 ANQGSEA. CDR3 residues: CSVDQQDTSNEQFF. CDR3 nucleotide sequence: TGCAGCGTTGATCAGCAGGATACCTCCAATGAGCAGTTCTTC.

This clone has a single count. The chain couples TRBV19 to TRBJ2-1, with 8 bases fitting TRBD1. The J segment lost 8 bases and the V segment lost 7 bases, leaving 7 bases of the junction unmatched. This CDR3 is built from 13 residues. Germline values: CDR1 LNHDA, CDR2 SQIVND (reference sequence). CDR3 nucleotide sequence: TGTGCCAGTACCGAGGGACAGGCCCATGAGCAGTTCTTC. Its protein is CASTEGQAHEQFF.

On this clone: Its ends do not fully match the called genes, so a read error is possible. The gene calls are TRBV7-3 and TRBJ1-1; no clear D gene. CDR1 SGHTA and CDR2 FQGTGA come from the germline V gene. This CDR3 region has 12 residues. This chain's CDR3 is CASSSDGFSVWF. The CDR3 nucleotides read TGTGCCAGCAGCTCGGACGGATTTTCGGTGTGGTTT.

This clone was seen once. V is TRBV18 and J is TRBJ2-5; possibly TRBD1 for D (7 bases). The CDR3 totals 12 residues. In germline, CDR1 is KGHSH, CDR2 LQKENI. The V and J ends lost 4 bases and 12 bases respectively, with 15 bases between them. The CDR3 sequence is CASSQDDREEYF. DNA of the CDR3: TGTGCCAGCTCACAGGACGACAGGGAGGAGTACTTC.

This clone was seen a single time. This rearrangement joins TRBV11-2 to TRBJ2-1; 8 bases fit TRBD2. The V and J ends lost 5 bases and 0 bases, in that order; junction bases with no gene match: 3. The CDR3 runs 15 residues. The germline V gene has CDR1 SGHAT and CDR2 FQNNGV. The CDR3 bases are TGTGCCAGCAGCCTTAGCGGGGCCTCCTACAATGAGCAGTTCTTC. This gives the protein CASSLSGASYNEQFF.

The chain couples TRBV7-2 to TRBJ2-7; 7 bases are shared with TRBD1. The junction had 7 bases not matched to a gene; V was cut back by 6 bases and J by 2 bases. This CDR3 has 14 residues. Germline CDR1 SGHTA, CDR2 FQGNSA. This CDR3 is CASRPGQPTYEQYF. CDR3 nucleotide sequence: TGTGCCAGCAGACCGGGACAGCCAACCTACGAGCAGTACTTC.

The chain joins TRBV7-2 to TRBJ2-6; D is undetermined. CDR1 and CDR2 (germline): SGHTA, FQGNSA. V was trimmed by 4 bases and J by 2 bases, leaving 6 bases between them. This CDR3 contains 14 residues. The CDR3 nucleotides are TGTGCCAGCAGCTCCTACGCTGGGGCCAACGTCCTGACTTTC. Translating it yields CASSSYAGANVLTF.

This clone was counted once. The chain employs TRBV5-1 and TRBJ2-1; D gene unclear. CDR3 length equals 13 residues. With 2 bases removed from V and 3 bases from J, the gap between germline ends came to 6 bases. Germline V lookup: CDR1 SGHRS, CDR2 YFSETQ. The DNA for the CDR3 is TGCGCCAGCAGCTTTGGCAACTACAATGAGCAGTTCTTC. It translates to CASSFGNYNEQFF.

The chain links TRBV7-8 to TRBJ2-1; D remains ambiguous. Trimming pared 2 bases from V and 4 bases from J, leaving 15 bases between. There are 16 residues in the CDR3. CDR1 and CDR2 (germline): SGHVS, FQNEAQ. This CDR3 is CASSLPSAGTYNEQFF. CDR3 DNA sequence: TGTGCCAGCAGCTTACCGTCAGCAGGAACTTACAATGAGCAGTTCTTC. Supplemented by reference TRBV7-8 and TRBJ2-1, the full variable domain reads GAGVSQSPRYKVAKRGQDVALRCDPISGHVSLFWYQQALGQGPEFLTYFQNEAQLDKSGLPSDRFFAERPEGSVSTLKIQRTQQEDSAVYLCASSLPSAGTYNEQFFGPGTRLTVL.

The chain couples TRBV6-1 to TRBJ2-2; D remains unclear. The CDR3 totals 13 residues. Germline assignment: CDR1 MNHNS and CDR2 SASEGT. V was trimmed by 4 bases and J by 6 bases, leaving 9 bases between them. CDR3 coding DNA: TGTGCCAGCAGTGGGGAATGGGCCGGGGAGCTGTTTTTT. This sequence encodes CASSGEWAGELFF.

J is TRBJ1-5 and V is TRBV28; maybe TRBD1 (5 bases). The CDR3 spans 14 residues. The germline CDR1 and CDR2 sequences are MDHEN and SYDVKM. Trimming left V 5 bases short and J 4 bases short, with 12 bases between. DNA for the CDR3: TGTGCCAGCAGTATGTCATGGGGGAATCAGCCCCAGCATTTT. Residues: CASSMSWGNQPQHF.

This rearrangement joins TRBV10-2 to TRBJ2-7, with D unresolved. CDR1 is WSHSY and CDR2 is SAAADI in the germline V gene. Trimming removed 3 bases at V and 2 bases at J, with 8 bases between. CDR3 length: 13 residues. This CDR3 is CASSDSFAYEQYF. The CDR3 DNA follows: TGCGCCAGCAGTGACAGCTTCGCCTACGAGCAGTACTTC.

This chain connects TRBV5-1 to TRBJ1-1; TRBD1 is a possible D gene (5 bases). CDR1 SGHRS and CDR2 YFSETQ come from the germline V gene. CDR3 size: 15 residues. The V end was cut by 0 bases, the J end by 1 base, with 10 bases between. CDR3 sequence (DNA): TGCGCCAGCAGCTTGGGACAGATAAAGAACACTGAAGCTTTCTTT. Its protein is CASSLGQIKNTEAFF.

This clone was recorded once. The gene calls are TRBV29-1 and TRBJ1-2, with TRBD1 matching 10 bases. CDR1 is SQVTM, CDR2 ANQGSEA, per germline. Trimming removed 1 base from V and 7 bases from J; junction bases left unmatched: 0. The CDR3 spans 12 residues. The CDR3 loop is CSVEGTGGGYTF. CDR3 DNA: TGCAGCGTTGAAGGGACAGGGGGTGGCTACACCTTC.